Each of the 5 T cell receptor beta chains below was sequenced from the same sample in a study of control samples from healthy donors and cancer patients. Some clones are missing from TCRdb's copy, which holds only in-frame ones; the method was immunoSEQ multiplex PCR. The table records some 120,000 clones, about nine tenths of them present only once. The specimen was blood. Every receptor here comes from a man in his forties or fifties in good health.

This chain's CDR3 is CAWTDRGGLNTEAFF. CDR3 DNA sequence: TGTGCCTGGACCGACCGGGGGGGACTGAACACTGAAGCTTTCTTT. The V gene is TRBV30, the J gene TRBJ1-1; tentative D call: TRBD1 (5 bases). The germline CDR1 and CDR2 sequences are GTSNPN and SVGIG (reference sequence). Trimming pared 4 bases from V and 0 bases from J, leaving 15 bases between. This CDR3 has 15 residues. The full variable domain, its missing parts supplied by reference TRBV30 and TRBJ1-1, is SQTIHQWPATLVQPVGSPLSLECTVEGTSNPNLYWYRQAAGRGLQLLFYSVGIGQISSEVPQNLSASRPQDRQFILSSKKLLLSDSGFYLCAWTDRGGLNTEAFFGQGTRLTVV.

The chain employs TRBV11-3 and TRBJ2-7; 10 nucleotides align to TRBD1. In germline, CDR1 is SGHNT, CDR2 YENEEA. The CDR3 contains 17 residues. V trimming: 4 bases; J trimming: 4 bases; junction bases outside the gene matches: 13. This CDR3 reads CASSSPKVDRGRYEQYF. In DNA, the CDR3 is TGTGCCAGCAGCTCACCAAAGGTTGACAGGGGGCGATACGAGCAGTACTTC. Using reference TRBV11-3 and TRBJ2-7 for the parts outside the CDR3, the full variable domain is EAGVVQSPRYKIIEKKQPVAFWCNPISGHNTLYWYLQNLGQGPELLIRYENEEAVDDSQLPKDRFSAERLKGVDSTLKIQPAELGDSAVYLCASSSPKVDRGRYEQYFGPGTRLTVT.

V is TRBV7-9 and J is TRBJ2-3; no firm D call. Germline V gene data show CDR1 as SEHNR and CDR2 as FQNEAQ (reference sequence). This CDR3 contains 17 residues. Deletions cut 2 bases from V and 0 bases from J, with 15 bases between. The CDR3 loop is CASSLWVGGASTDTQYF. The CDR3 DNA follows: TGTGCCAGCAGCTTATGGGTCGGCGGTGCTAGCACAGATACGCAGTATTTT.

The genes are TRBV10-2 and TRBJ2-3; 10 bases agree with TRBD1. CDR3 length: 15 amino acids. CDR1 and CDR2 from the germline V gene are WSHSY and SAAADI. V lost 2 bases, J lost 3 bases, and 2 bases stayed unmatched. CDR3 sequence (DNA): TGCGCCAGCAGTGAGGACAGGGGGCGAACAGATACGCAGTATTTT. Translated, it gives CASSEDRGRTDTQYF.

This sequence joins TRBV6-5 and TRBJ2-3, with TRBD2 matching 9 bases. From germline, CDR1 is MNHEY and CDR2 SVGAGI. The CDR3 has 15 residues. V lost 6 bases and J lost 3; bases outside the gene matches: 7. The CDR3 region is CASRRAGGPTDTQYF. CDR3 coding DNA: TGTGCCAGCAGACGGGCGGGGGGGCCAACAGATACGCAGTATTTT.